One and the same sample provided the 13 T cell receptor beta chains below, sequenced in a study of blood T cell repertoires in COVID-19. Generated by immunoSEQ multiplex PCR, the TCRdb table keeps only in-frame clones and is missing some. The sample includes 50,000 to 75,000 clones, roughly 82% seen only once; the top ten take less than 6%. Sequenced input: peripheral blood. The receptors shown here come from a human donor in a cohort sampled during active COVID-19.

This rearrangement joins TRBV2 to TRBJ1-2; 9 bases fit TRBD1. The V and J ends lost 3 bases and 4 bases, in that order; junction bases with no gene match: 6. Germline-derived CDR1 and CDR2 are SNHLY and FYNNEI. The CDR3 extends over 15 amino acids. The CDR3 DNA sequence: TGTGCCAGCAGTGAGTTGGGACAGGGCGCCTATGGCTACACCTTC. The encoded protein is CASSELGQGAYGYTF. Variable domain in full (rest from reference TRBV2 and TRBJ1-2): EPEVTQTPSHQVTQMGQEVILRCVPISNHLYFYWYRQILGQKVEFLVSFYNNEISEKSEIFDDQFSVERPDGSNFTLKIRSTKLEDSAMYFCASSELGQGAYGYTFGSGTRLTVV.

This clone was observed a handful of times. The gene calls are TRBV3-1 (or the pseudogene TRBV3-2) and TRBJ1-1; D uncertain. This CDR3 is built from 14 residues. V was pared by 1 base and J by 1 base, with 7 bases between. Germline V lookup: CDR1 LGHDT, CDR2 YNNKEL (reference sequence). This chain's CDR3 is CASSQGVKNTEAFF. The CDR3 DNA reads TGTGCCAGCAGCCAAGGAGTAAAGAACACTGAAGCTTTCTTT.

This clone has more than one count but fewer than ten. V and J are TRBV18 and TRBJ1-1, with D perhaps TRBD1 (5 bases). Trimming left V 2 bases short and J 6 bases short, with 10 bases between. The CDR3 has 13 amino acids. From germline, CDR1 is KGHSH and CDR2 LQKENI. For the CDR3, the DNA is TGTGCCAGCTCACCAAAGTTAGGGGCTGAAGCTTTCTTT. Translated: CASSPKLGAEAFF. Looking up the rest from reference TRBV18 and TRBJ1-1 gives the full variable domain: NAGVMQNPRHLVRRRGQEARLRCSPMKGHSHVYWYRQLPEEGLKFMVYLQKENIIDESGMPKERFSAEFPKEGPSILRIQQVVRGDSAAYFCASSPKLGAEAFFGQGTRLTVV.

This CDR3 reads CASSYPPPRANTEAFF. CDR3 sequence (DNA): TGTGCCAGCAGTTATCCCCCTCCCAGGGCGAACACTGAAGCTTTCTTT. The chain joins TRBV6-6 to TRBJ1-1; a possible D gene is TRBD1 (5 bases). The germline V and J ends were trimmed by 3 bases and 1 base, with 15 bases remaining between them. The CDR3 totals 16 residues. Germline CDR1 MNHNY, CDR2 SVGAGI (reference sequence).

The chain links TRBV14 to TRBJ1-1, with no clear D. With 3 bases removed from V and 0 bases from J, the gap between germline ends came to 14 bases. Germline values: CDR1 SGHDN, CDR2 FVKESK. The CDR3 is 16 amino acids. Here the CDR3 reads CASSQIGGSMNTEAFF. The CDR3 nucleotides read TGTGCCAGCAGCCAGATTGGAGGGTCGATGAACACTGAAGCTTTCTTT.

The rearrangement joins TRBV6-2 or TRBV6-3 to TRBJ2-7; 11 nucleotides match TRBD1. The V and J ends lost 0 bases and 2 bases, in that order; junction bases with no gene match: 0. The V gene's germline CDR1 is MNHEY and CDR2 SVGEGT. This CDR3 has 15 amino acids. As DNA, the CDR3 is TGTGCCAGCAGTTACTCGGGACAGGGGGCCTACGAGCAGTACTTC. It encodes CASSYSGQGAYEQYF.

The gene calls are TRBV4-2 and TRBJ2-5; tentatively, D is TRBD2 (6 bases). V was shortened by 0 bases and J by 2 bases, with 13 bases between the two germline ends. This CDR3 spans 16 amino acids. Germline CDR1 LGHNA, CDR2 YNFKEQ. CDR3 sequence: CASSQDRGLGQETQYF. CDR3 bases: TGTGCCAGCAGCCAAGATCGGGGACTGGGACAAGAGACCCAGTACTTC.

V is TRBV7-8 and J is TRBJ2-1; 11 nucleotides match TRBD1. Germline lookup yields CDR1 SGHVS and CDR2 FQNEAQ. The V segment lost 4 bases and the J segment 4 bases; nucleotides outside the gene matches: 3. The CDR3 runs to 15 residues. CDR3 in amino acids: CASSSGTGGYNEQFF. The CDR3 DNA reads TGTGCCAGCAGCTCCGGGACAGGGGGTTACAATGAGCAGTTCTTC.

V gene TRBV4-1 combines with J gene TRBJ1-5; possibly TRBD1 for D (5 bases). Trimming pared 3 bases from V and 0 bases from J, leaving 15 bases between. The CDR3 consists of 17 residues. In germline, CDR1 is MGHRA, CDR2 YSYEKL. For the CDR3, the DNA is TGCGCCAGCAGCCAGGAGGGACCTACGAATAGCAATCAGCCCCAGCATTTT. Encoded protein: CASSQEGPTNSNQPQHF.

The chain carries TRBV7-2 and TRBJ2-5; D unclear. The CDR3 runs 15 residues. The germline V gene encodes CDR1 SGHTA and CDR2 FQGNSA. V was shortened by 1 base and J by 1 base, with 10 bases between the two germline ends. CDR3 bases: TGTGCCAGCAGCTTAGGTGGCTCTGGCCAAGAGACCCAGTACTTC. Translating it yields CASSLGGSGQETQYF.

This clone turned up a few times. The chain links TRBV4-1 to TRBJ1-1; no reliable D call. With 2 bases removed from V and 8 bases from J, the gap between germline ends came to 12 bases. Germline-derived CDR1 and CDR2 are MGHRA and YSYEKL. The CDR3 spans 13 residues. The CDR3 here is CASSQTRGEEAFF. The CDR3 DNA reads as TGCGCCAGCAGCCAAACCCGCGGGGAAGAAGCTTTCTTT.

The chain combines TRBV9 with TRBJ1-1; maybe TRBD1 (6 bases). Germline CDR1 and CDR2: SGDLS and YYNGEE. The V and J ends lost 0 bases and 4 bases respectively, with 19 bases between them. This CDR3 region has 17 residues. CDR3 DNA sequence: TGTGCCAGCAGCGTAGAGGGGTCAGGGGCTTTTGTCACTGAAGCTTTCTTT. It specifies CASSVEGSGAFVTEAFF.

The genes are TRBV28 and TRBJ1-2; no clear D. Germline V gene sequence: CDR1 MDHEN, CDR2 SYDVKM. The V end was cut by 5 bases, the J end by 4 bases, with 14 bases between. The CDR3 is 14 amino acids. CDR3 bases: TGTGCCAGCAGTCTACGAGGCTTCGTCTATGGCTACACCTTC. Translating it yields CASSLRGFVYGYTF.